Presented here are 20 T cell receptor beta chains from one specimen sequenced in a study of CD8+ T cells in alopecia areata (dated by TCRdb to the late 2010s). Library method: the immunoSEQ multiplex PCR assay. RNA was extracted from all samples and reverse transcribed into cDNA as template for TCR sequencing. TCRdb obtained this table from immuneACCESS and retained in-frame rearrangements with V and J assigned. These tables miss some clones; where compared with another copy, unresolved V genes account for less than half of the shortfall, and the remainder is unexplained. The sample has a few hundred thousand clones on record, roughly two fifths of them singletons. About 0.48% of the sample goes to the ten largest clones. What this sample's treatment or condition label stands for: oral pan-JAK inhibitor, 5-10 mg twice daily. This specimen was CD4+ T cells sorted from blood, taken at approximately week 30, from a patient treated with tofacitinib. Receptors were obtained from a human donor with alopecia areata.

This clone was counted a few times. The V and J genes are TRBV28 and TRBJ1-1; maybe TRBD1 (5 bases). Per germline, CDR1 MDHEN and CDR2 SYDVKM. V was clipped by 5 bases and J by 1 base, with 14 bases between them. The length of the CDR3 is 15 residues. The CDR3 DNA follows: TGTGCCAGCAGTGGAGAGGTGGGGCGGAACACTGAAGCTTTCTTT. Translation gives CASSGEVGRNTEAFF.

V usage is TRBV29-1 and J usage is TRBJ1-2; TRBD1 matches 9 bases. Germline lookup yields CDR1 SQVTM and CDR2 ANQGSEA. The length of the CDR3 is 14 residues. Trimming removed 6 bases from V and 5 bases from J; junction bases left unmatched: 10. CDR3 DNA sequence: TGCAGCGTCTCGGGACAGGGATCGGGGTATGGCTACACCTTC. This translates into CSVSGQGSGYGYTF.

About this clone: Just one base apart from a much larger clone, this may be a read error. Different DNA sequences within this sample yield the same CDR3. CDR3 residues: CASSLDRDTEAFF. The CDR3 coding sequence is TGTGCCAGCAGCTTAGACAGGGACACTGAAGCTTTCTTT. V and J are TRBV7-8 and TRBJ1-1; tentative D call: TRBD1 (6 bases). Per germline, CDR1 SGHVS and CDR2 FQNEAQ. The CDR3 has 13 residues. V dropped 1 base and J dropped 3 bases, with 6 bases sitting between them.

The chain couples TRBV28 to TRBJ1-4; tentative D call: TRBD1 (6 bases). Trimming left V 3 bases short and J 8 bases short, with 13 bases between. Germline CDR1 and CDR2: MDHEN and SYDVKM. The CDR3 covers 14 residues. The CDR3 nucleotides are TGTGCCAGCAGTTTGGGGGGGCGCTTGGAAAAACTGTTTTTT. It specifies CASSLGGRLEKLFF.

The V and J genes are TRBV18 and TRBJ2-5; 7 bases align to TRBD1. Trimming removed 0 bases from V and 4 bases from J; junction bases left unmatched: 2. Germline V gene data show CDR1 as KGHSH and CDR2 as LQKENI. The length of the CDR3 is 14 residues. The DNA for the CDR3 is TGTGCCAGCTCACCACCGTCAGGGGGAGAGACCCAGTACTTC. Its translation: CASSPPSGGETQYF.

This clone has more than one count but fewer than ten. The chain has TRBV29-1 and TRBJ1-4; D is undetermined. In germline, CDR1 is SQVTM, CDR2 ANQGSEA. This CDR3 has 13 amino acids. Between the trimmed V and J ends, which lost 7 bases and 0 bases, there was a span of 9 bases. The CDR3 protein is CSATASTNEKLFF. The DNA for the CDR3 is TGCAGCGCCACAGCCTCAACTAATGAAAAACTGTTTTTT.

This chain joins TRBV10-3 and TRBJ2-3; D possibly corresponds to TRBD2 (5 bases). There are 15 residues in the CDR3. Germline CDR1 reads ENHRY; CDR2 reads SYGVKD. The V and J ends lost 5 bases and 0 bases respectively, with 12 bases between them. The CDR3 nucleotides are TGTGCCATCAGTCAACCCCGCGGGAGCACAGATACGCAGTATTTT. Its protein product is CAISQPRGSTDTQYF.

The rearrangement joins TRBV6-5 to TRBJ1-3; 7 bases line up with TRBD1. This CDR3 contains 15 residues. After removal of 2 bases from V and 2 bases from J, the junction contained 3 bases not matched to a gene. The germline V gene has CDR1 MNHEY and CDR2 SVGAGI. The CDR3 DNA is TGTGCCAGCAGTTACGGACAGGCTGCTGGAAACACCATATATTTT. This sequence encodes CASSYGQAAGNTIYF.

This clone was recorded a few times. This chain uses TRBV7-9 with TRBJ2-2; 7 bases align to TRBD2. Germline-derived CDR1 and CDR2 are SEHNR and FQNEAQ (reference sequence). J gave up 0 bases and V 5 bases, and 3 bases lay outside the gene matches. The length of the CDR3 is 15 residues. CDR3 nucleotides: TGTGCCAGCAGCGATCTAGCGGCGAACACCGGGGAGCTGTTTTTT. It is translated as CASSDLAANTGELFF.

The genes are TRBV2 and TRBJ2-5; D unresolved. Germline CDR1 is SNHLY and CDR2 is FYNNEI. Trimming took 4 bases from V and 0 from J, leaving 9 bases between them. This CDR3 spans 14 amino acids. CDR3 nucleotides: TGTGCCAGCAGTGCAAGAGAGTACCAAGAGACCCAGTACTTC. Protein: CASSAREYQETQYF.

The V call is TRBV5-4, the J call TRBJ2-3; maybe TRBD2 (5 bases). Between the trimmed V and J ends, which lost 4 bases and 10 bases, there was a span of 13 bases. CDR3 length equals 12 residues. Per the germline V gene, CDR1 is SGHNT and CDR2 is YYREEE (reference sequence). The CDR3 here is CASSPPRGPQYF. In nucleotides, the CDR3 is TGTGCCAGCAGCCCTCCTCGGGGTCCGCAGTATTTT. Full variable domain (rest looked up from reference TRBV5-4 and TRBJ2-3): ETGVTQSPTHLIKTRGQQVTLRCSSQSGHNTVSWYQQALGQGPQFIFQYYREEENGRGNFPPRFSGLQFPNYSSELNVNALELDDSALYLCASSPPRGPQYFGPGTRLTVL.

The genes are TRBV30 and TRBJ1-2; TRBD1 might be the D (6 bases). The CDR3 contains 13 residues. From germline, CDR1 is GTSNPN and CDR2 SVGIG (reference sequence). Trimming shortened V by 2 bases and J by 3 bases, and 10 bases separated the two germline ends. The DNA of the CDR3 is TGTGCCTGGAGTCCAGGGGCCCACTATGGCTACACCTTC. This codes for CAWSPGAHYGYTF. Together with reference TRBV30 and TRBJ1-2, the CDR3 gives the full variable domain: SQTIHQWPATLVQPVGSPLSLECTVEGTSNPNLYWYRQAAGRGLQLLFYSVGIGQISSEVPQNLSASRPQDRQFILSSKKLLLSDSGFYLCAWSPGAHYGYTFGSGTRLTVV.

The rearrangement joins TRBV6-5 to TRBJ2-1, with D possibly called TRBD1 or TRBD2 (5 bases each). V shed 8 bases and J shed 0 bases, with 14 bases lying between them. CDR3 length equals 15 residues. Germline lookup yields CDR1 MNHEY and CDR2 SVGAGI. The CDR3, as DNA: TGTGCCAGCTTAACTGGGACCAACTCCTACAATGAGCAGTTCTTC. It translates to CASLTGTNSYNEQFF.

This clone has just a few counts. CDR3 sequence: CASKQGWDYGYTF. CDR3 nucleotides: TGCGCCAGCAAACAGGGGTGGGACTATGGCTACACCTTC. The V call is TRBV5-1, the J call TRBJ1-2, with 7 bases aligning to TRBD1. Germline V gene lookup returns CDR1 SGHRS and CDR2 YFSETQ. J was trimmed by 3 bases and V by 6 bases; bases with no gene match: 5. The CDR3 consists of 13 residues.

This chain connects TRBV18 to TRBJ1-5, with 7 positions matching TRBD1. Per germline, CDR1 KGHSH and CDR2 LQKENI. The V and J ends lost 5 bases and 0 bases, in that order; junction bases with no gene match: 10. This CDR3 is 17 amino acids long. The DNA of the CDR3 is TGTGCCAGCTCAAGTGAGGGGACAGTTTATAGCAATCAGCCCCAGCATTTT. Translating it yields CASSSEGTVYSNQPQHF.

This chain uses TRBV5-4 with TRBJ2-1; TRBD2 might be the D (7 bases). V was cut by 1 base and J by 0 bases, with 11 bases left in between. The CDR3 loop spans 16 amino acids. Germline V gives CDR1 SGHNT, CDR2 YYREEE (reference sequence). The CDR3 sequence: CASSLNRGASYNEQFF. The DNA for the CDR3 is TGTGCCAGCAGCTTGAATCGGGGGGCCTCCTACAATGAGCAGTTCTTC.

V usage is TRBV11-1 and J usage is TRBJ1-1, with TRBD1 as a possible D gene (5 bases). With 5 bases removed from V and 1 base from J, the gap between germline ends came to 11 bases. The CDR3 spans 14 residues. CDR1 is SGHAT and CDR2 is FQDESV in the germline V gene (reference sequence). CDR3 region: CASSKGRRNTEAFF. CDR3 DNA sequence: TGTGCCAGCAGCAAGGGACGGAGGAACACTGAAGCTTTCTTT.

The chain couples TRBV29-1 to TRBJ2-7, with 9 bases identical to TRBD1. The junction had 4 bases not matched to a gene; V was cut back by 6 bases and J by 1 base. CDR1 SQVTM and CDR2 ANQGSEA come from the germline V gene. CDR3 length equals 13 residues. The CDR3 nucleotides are TGCAGCGTCGCGACAGGGGGTTCCTACGAGCAGTACTTC. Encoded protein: CSVATGGSYEQYF.

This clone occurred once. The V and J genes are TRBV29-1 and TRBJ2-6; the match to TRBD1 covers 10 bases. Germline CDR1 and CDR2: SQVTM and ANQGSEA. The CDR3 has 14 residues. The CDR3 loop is CGTGVRSGANVLTF. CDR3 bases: TGCGGGACAGGGGTTCGCTCTGGGGCCAACGTCCTGACTTTC.

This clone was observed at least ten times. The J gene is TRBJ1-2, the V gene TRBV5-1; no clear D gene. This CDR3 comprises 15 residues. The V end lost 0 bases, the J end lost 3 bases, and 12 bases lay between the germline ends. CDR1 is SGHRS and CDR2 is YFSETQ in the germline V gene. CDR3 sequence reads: CASSLAAGVDYGYTF. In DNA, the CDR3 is TGCGCCAGCAGCTTGGCAGCGGGAGTTGACTATGGCTACACCTTC.